This T cell receptor (beta chain) was obtained from a study of T cells in tumors after PD-1 blockade (dated by TCRdb to between 2018 and 2021). With regard to the full study: Patients were excluded if they had prior checkpoint blockade, use of systemic immunosuppressants, or recent radiotherapy or other anti-cancer therapy within 4 weeks. While on anti-PD-1 treatment, some of the patients also continued taking daily vismodegib 150 mg. Tumor samples averaged roughly 26,000 TCR templates (range roughly 554-100,000) and over 5,000 unique clonotypes, around 21-fold deeper than single-cell TCR sequencing. Pembrolizumab 200 mg every 3 weeks or cemiplimab 350 mg every 2 weeks was administered to patients. RECIST version 1.1 was the standard used to evaluate clinical response. Paired single-cell RNA and TCR sequencing was done in the study on site-matched tumors from patients with BCC or SCC, both before and after anti-PD-1 therapy. Here is what the overall study found, with its caveats: In squamous cell carcinoma, approximately 50% of expanded exhausted clones were novel versus 29% of other expanded CD8+ clones. Roughly 37% of TCR clonotypes from the tumor were detected in blood, and certain novel exhausted tumor clones were present in blood collected before treatment, which suggests recruitment from the periphery. Where the novel T cell clones came from was not determined, and possible sources could include lymphoid organs or rare unexpanded clones inside the tumor or in the tumor periphery. Most exhausted CD8+ clones that expanded after therapy were novel clonotypes not detected before treatment, suggesting clonal replacement instead of reinvigoration of pre-existing clones. Clonal replacement was observed only between pre- and post-treatment samples and not between two pre-treatment samples, a pattern that was regarded as arguing against biopsy timing or location artifacts.

Looking up the germline V gene yields CDR1 MNHEY and CDR2 SVGAGI. The CDR3 measures 14 amino acids from cysteine to phenylalanine. Of the read, only the CDR3 DNA is kept; its 42 bases are in frame from base 1. Trimming at the junction amounts to 0 bases on V and 4 bases on J, and the germline ends lie 9 bases apart. This clone was seen only once. This receptor's antigen is unknown. Base qualities are not recorded, but no much larger clone differs from it by a single base. This specimen's time point label, interpreted: before anti-PD-1 therapy. Before and after PD-1 blockade, tumor biopsies came from the same primary tumor, making the samples site-matched. Genomic DNA extracted from tumor biopsies or peripheral blood was used for bulk TCRbeta sequencing, with input ranging from about 616 ng to 6,500 ng. Bulk TCRbeta sequencing was performed on remaining biopsy material to increase sensitivity for rare clonotypes compared with single-cell TCR sequencing. All patients had histologically proven advanced or metastatic basal or squamous cell carcinoma and were poor candidates for surgical resection. The squamous cell carcinoma cohort comprised several patients with serial tumor biopsies taken during anti-PD-1 treatment. Fresh biopsies came from the site of the primary tumor, and part of the tissue was kept in RNAlater for exome and bulk TCR sequencing.

The immunoSEQ platform was used to carry out deep TCRbeta sequencing. The source study handled its data this way. For further analysis, only productive rearrangements were exported from the immunoSEQ Analyzer. A two-sided binomial test with a Bonferroni-corrected P below 0.01 was used to call clones that significantly expanded or contracted between timepoints. T cell phenotypes were assigned to bulk TCRbeta clonotypes by matching to single-cell RNA+TCR-seq clones sharing the same TCRbeta sequence. Tumor enrichment of a clone was calculated by dividing the clone's tumor frequency by the clone's PBMC frequency, both taken from bulk TCR sequencing. TCRs were sorted with GLIPH into specificity groups, meaning clusters of distinct TCRs that share CDR3 motifs and likely recognize common antigens. TCRdb's version of the immuneACCESS table is confined to in-frame rearrangements and falls short of the full clone set. An unresolved V gene accounts for under half of the shortfall where checked; the remainder is of unknown origin. V and J calls plus clone size are reproduced from that table; the DNA served to infer D and trimming. The table for this sample lists about 12,000 clones; about 60% of them were counted only once. In total, the top ten clones hold 20% to 30% of the sample.

The chain links TRBV6-5 with TRBJ1-2; 5 matching bases give a weak D call of TRBD1. The receptor's source is a human donor with cutaneous squamous cell carcinoma. The sample in question was tumor tissue, obtained before anti-PD-1 treatment. The nucleotide sequence reads as follows: TGTGCCAGCAGTTACTCTAGACAGAGCTATGGCTACACCTTC. This codes for CASSYSRQSYGYTF.